The rows below give T cell receptor beta chains drawn from one sample of a study of cytotoxic CD8 clonotypes in ibrutinib-treated CLL. Generated by immunoSEQ multiplex PCR, the TCRdb table keeps only in-frame clones and is missing some. The profile shows about 140,000 clones, approximately 80% of them singletons. The input for sequencing was PBMCs, taken after 36 months of ibrutinib treatment. These receptors all come from a human donor with chronic lymphocytic leukemia. The CDR3 runs from the conserved cysteine through the conserved F or W. A D gene is named only where the DNA matches it firmly. The size of a clone is reported for some rows only, either as once, few or many, or as a class for expanded clones.

>16|TRBJ1-1|-|TRBV27|-
CASSLFSGRRSTEAFF
TGTGCCAGCAGTTTATTTTCAGGGAGACGGTCCACTGAAGCTTTCTTT
>14|TRBJ2-7|TRBD1|TRBV30|-
CAWRETGGLYEQYF
TGTGCCTGGAGAGAGACAGGGGGCCTCTACGAGCAGTACTTC
>13|TRBJ2-1|-|TRBV9|-
CASSAPEYNEQFF
TGTGCCAGCAGCGCCCCAGAATACAATGAGCAGTTCTTC
>16|TRBJ2-2|-|TRBV15|once
CATSSPRGINTGELFF
TGTGCCACCAGCAGCCCAAGGGGGATTAACACCGGGGAGCTGTTTTTT
>12|TRBJ2-7|-|TRBV18|-
CASSLGAHEQYF
TGTGCCAGCTCTCTCGGGGCTCACGAGCAGTACTTC
>12|TRBJ2-7|-|TRBV7-8|once
CASSGRGNEQYF
TGTGCCAGCAGCGGGAGAGGGAACGAGCAGTACTTC
>17|TRBJ1-1|-|TRBV28|-
CASSPPGTLDLNTEAFF
TGTGCCAGCAGCCCCCCCGGGACACTCGATTTGAACACTGAAGCTTTCTTT
>16|TRBJ2-7|TRBD2|TRBV2|-
CASRDASGGPPGEQYF
TGTGCCAGCAGGGACGCTAGCGGGGGCCCACCCGGCGAGCAGTACTTC
>15|TRBJ1-4|TRBD1|TRBV19|-
CASSGPGQGNEKLFF
TGTGCCAGTAGTGGGCCGGGACAGGGTAATGAAAAACTGTTTTTT
>17|TRBJ2-2|-|TRBV7-6|-
CASSFGWGMEVSGELFF
TGTGCCAGCAGCTTTGGTTGGGGGATGGAGGTTTCCGGGGAGCTGTTTTTT
>14|TRBJ2-3|-|TRBV7-2|-
CASSLVARTDTQYF
TGTGCCAGCAGCTTGGTAGCGCGCACAGATACGCAGTATTTT
>14|TRBJ2-2|-|TRBV6-5|-
CASSYGPNTGELFF
TGTGCCAGCAGTTACGGCCCGAACACCGGGGAGCTGTTTTTT
>13|TRBJ1-2|-|TRBV14|once
CASSQDPGYGYTF
TGTGCCAGCAGCCAAGACCCCGGCTATGGCTACACCTTC
>17|TRBJ2-2|-|TRBV10-3|-
CAISGIRWGQDTGELFF
TGTGCCATCAGTGGTATTCGGTGGGGGCAGGACACCGGGGAGCTGTTTTTT